One and the same sample provided the 11 T cell receptor beta chains below, sequenced in a study of blood T cell repertoires in COVID-19. The data were produced by immunoSEQ multiplex PCR, yet TCRdb's version contains in-frame clones alone and is incomplete. Among 200,000 to 300,000 clones listed, roughly 80% were seen once. Material for sequencing was PBMCs or T cells enriched from blood (not recorded which). All receptors derive from a woman in her forties who had been exposed to COVID-19.

This chain connects TRBV5-8 to TRBJ1-1; no firm D call. The CDR3 consists of 14 residues. V was clipped by 2 bases and J by 4 bases, with 12 bases between them. In germline, CDR1 is SGHTS, CDR2 YDEGEE. The CDR3 region is CASSFGASITEAFF. The CDR3 bases are TGTGCCAGCAGCTTCGGTGCTTCGATCACTGAAGCTTTCTTT.

In DNA form, the CDR3 reads TGTGCCAGCAGCCAAACGGGACAGGGTAGTAATTCACCCCTCCACTTT. This sequence encodes CASSQTGQGSNSPLHF. V is TRBV3-1 (or the pseudogene TRBV3-2) and J is TRBJ1-6; 9 bases are shared with TRBD1. Germline V gene data show CDR1 as LGHDT and CDR2 as YNNKEL (reference sequence). With 2 bases clipped from V and 6 bases from J, the junction kept 5 bases outside the gene matches. This CDR3 comprises 16 residues.

Only one count was recorded for this clone. The J gene is TRBJ2-3, the V gene TRBV4-1; TRBD2 matches at 8 bases. The length of the CDR3 is 17 residues. Germline CDR1 and CDR2: MGHRA and YSYEKL. V shed 5 bases, J shed 2 bases, and the junction held 12 bases outside the gene matches. For the CDR3, the DNA is TGCGCCAGCAGCTCGACTCCACTAGCGGACCCCACAGATACGCAGTATTTT. Translated: CASSSTPLADPTDTQYF.

The V call is TRBV7-2, the J call TRBJ1-2; 9 nucleotides agree with TRBD1. There are 13 residues in the CDR3. V shed 5 bases, J shed 7 bases, and the junction held 5 bases outside the gene matches. Germline lookup yields CDR1 SGHTA and CDR2 FQGNSA. Here the CDR3 DNA reads TGTGCCAGCAGCCCACAGGGGGCTGGTGGCTACACCTTC. It codes for CASSPQGAGGYTF. Filled out from reference TRBV7-2 and TRBJ1-2, the complete variable domain reads GAGVSQSPSNKVTEKGKDVELRCDPISGHTALYWYRQSLGQGLEFLIYFQGNSAPDKSGLPSDRFSAERTGGSVSTLTIQRTQQEDSAVYLCASSPQGAGGYTFGSGTRLTVV.

The rearrangement uses TRBV7-2 and TRBJ2-5, with D possibly TRBD2 on 6 matching bases. CDR1 is SGHTA, CDR2 FQGNSA, per germline. The CDR3 sequence is 13 residues long. The V end lost 3 bases, the J end lost 3 bases, and 8 bases lay between the germline ends. The CDR3 nucleotides are TGTGCCAGCAGCTTTCCTAGCGAAGAGACCCAGTACTTC. Translation gives CASSFPSEETQYF.

The chain links TRBV6-5 to TRBJ1-2; 8 bases line up with TRBD1. This CDR3 has 15 residues. Germline CDR1 is MNHEY and CDR2 is SVGAGI. The trim removed 6 bases at V and 1 base at J, leaving 7 bases unmatched. CDR3 DNA: TGTGCCAGCAGATCCACAGGGGGGGTTAACTATGGCTACACCTTC. Its protein is CASRSTGGVNYGYTF.

CDR3 amino acids: CASSRKTRSTDTQYF. The DNA for the CDR3 is TGTGCCAGCAGCCGGAAAACTAGAAGCACAGATACGCAGTATTTT. This chain connects TRBV13 to TRBJ2-3; tentatively, D is TRBD2 (5 bases). Germline assignment: CDR1 PRHDT and CDR2 FYEKMQ (reference sequence). V was shortened by 5 bases and J by 0 bases, with 12 bases between the two germline ends. The CDR3 is 15 amino acids.

The chain uses TRBV10-3 and TRBJ2-1, with a possible D match to TRBD2 (6 bases). The length of the CDR3 is 13 residues. From germline, CDR1 is ENHRY and CDR2 SYGVKD. Trimming took off 8 bases at V and 9 bases at J, with 17 bases between the two ends. The CDR3 sequence is CAISGLQEGEQFF. CDR3 nucleotide sequence: TGTGCCATCTCGGGACTCCAGGAGGGTGAGCAGTTCTTC.

The chain carries TRBV2 and TRBJ1-2, with 10 bases identical to TRBD1. V shed 6 bases, J shed 2 bases, and the junction held 3 bases outside the gene matches. The germline CDR1 and CDR2 sequences are SNHLY and FYNNEI. The CDR3 contains 14 residues. This chain's CDR3 is CASRQDRGNYGYTF. CDR3 nucleotide sequence: TGTGCCAGCAGGCAGGACAGGGGGAACTATGGCTACACCTTC.

This clone occurred a few times. The chain couples TRBV5-1 to TRBJ1-1; D ambiguous. The V gene's germline CDR1 is SGHRS and CDR2 YFSETQ. The CDR3 covers 14 residues. V lost 4 bases to trimming and J lost 1 base, with 11 bases between them. CDR3 nucleotides: TGCGCCAGCAGCCCGGAACCGGGGAACACTGAAGCTTTCTTT. This gives the protein CASSPEPGNTEAFF.

The chain links TRBV4-1 to TRBJ2-1, with TRBD2 matching 8 bases. The J segment lost 7 bases and the V segment lost 3 bases, leaving 8 bases of the junction unmatched. CDR3 size: 15 residues. Germline V gene data show CDR1 as MGHRA and CDR2 as YSYEKL. As DNA, the CDR3 is TGCGCCAGCAGCCAGCCCCCGGGACTAGTGAATGAGCAGTTCTTC. This translates into CASSQPPGLVNEQFF.